Listed here are 19 T cell receptor beta chains from one sample, sequenced in a study of chemoradiotherapy in HPV16-positive cancers. Some clones are missing from TCRdb's copy, which holds only in-frame ones; the method was immunoSEQ multiplex PCR. The data contain roughly 9,800 clones, 86% of them seen just once; the ten biggest clones take up about 2.7%. Material: blood, obtained from a patient who underwent chemoradiotherapy. These receptors all come from a human donor with HPV-associated anogenital cancer.

V and J are TRBV5-1 and TRBJ2-3; TRBD2 matches at 13 bases. Unmatched junction bases numbered 12, after V lost 4 bases and J lost 4 bases. The CDR3 runs 18 residues. Germline V gene sequence: CDR1 SGHRS, CDR2 YFSETQ. CDR3 bases: TGCGCCAGCAGCCCCGGAGACGTACTAGCGGGGGGGCCAGATACGCAGTATTTT. This sequence encodes CASSPGDVLAGGPDTQYF.

The chain recombines TRBV29-1 with TRBJ2-3; 11 bases are shared with TRBD2. Per the germline V gene, CDR1 is SQVTM and CDR2 is ANQGSEA. The CDR3 sequence is 15 residues long. The ends lost 6 bases at V and 2 bases at J; junction bases unmatched: 7. CDR3 in DNA: TGCAGCGTAATAGCGGGGGGGCAGATCACAGATACGCAGTATTTT. Its protein product is CSVIAGGQITDTQYF.

The V gene is TRBV4-2, the J gene TRBJ1-4, with D possibly being TRBD1 (6 bases). Germline CDR1 and CDR2: LGHNA and YNFKEQ. This CDR3 is 15 amino acids long. The V end lost 4 bases, the J end lost 8 bases, and 17 bases lay between the germline ends. The CDR3 region has the DNA TGTGCCAGCAGCCGAACAGGGATATCATCGGAAAAACTGTTTTTT. It yields the protein CASSRTGISSEKLFF.

The chain joins TRBV19 to TRBJ2-2; D uncertain. V lost 5 bases, J lost 0 bases, and 4 bases lay in between. The CDR3 is 13 residues long. The germline V gene has CDR1 LNHDA and CDR2 SQIVND (reference sequence). The CDR3 loop is CASSDPNTGELFF. The DNA for the CDR3 is TGTGCCAGTAGTGACCCGAACACCGGGGAGCTGTTTTTT.

The chain joins TRBV9 to TRBJ2-3; D is undetermined. The CDR3 has 11 amino acids. Germline values: CDR1 SGDLS, CDR2 YYNGEE. V lost 4 bases to trimming and J lost 5 bases, with 5 bases between them. The CDR3 DNA follows: TGTGCCAGCAGCCTCCTAGATACGCAGTATTTT. Translated: CASSLLDTQYF. Supplemented by reference TRBV9 and TRBJ2-3, the full variable domain reads DSGVTQTPKHLITATGQRVTLRCSPRSGDLSVYWYQQSLDQGLQFLIQYYNGEERAKGNILERFSAQQFPDLHSELNLSSLELGDSALYFCASSLLDTQYFGPGTRLTVL.

The chain combines TRBV7-6 with TRBJ1-2; 8 nucleotides line up with TRBD1. The CDR3 covers 15 residues. J was trimmed by 2 bases and V by 5 bases; bases with no gene match: 7. CDR1 SGHVS and CDR2 FNYEAQ come from the germline V gene. DNA of the CDR3: TGTGCCAGCAGCCCGGACAGGGTCGGGAACTATGGCTACACCTTC. This gives the protein CASSPDRVGNYGYTF.

This chain links TRBV7-2 with TRBJ2-7, with TRBD1 matching 7 bases. With 1 base clipped from V and 3 bases from J, the junction kept 6 bases outside the gene matches. The CDR3 has 15 residues. Germline V gene lookup returns CDR1 SGHTA and CDR2 FQGNSA. The CDR3 DNA follows: TGTGCCAGCAGCTTAGATACAGGGGCCTACTACGAGCAGTACTTC. Protein sequence: CASSLDTGAYYEQYF.

The V gene is TRBV7-3, the J gene TRBJ1-1, with D perhaps matching TRBD1 (6 bases). This CDR3 comprises 16 residues. V lost 3 bases and J lost 4, with 18 bases in between. Per the germline V gene, CDR1 is SGHTA and CDR2 is FQGTGA. The CDR3 region has the DNA TGTGCCAGCAGCTTGAACGCAGCAGGGGCGTCCACTGAAGCTTTCTTT. Amino acid sequence: CASSLNAAGASTEAFF.

The chain has TRBV18 and TRBJ1-5, with D maybe TRBD1 (5 bases). The germline V gene has CDR1 KGHSH and CDR2 LQKENI. V was pared by 5 bases and J by 4 bases, with 15 bases between. The CDR3 totals 15 residues. The chain's CDR3 is CASSSGGATNQPQHF. The CDR3 DNA is TGTGCCAGCTCATCTGGGGGAGCTACAAATCAGCCCCAGCATTTT.

The chain recombines TRBV4-1 with TRBJ2-3, with D possibly matching TRBD2 (6 bases). The CDR3 extends over 14 amino acids. V was trimmed by 0 bases and J by 9 bases, leaving 13 bases between them. CDR1 is MGHRA and CDR2 is YSYEKL in the germline V gene. The CDR3 nucleotides read TGCGCCAGCAGCCAAGATATCCACCGGGGGACGCAGTATTTT. This encodes CASSQDIHRGTQYF.

V gene TRBV14 combines with J gene TRBJ2-5; TRBD2 aligns across 9 bases. Per germline, CDR1 SGHDN and CDR2 FVKESK. There are 13 residues in the CDR3. J was trimmed by 10 bases and V by 3 bases; bases with no gene match: 6. The CDR3: CASSQGGLAGQYF. For the CDR3, the DNA is TGTGCCAGCAGCCAGGGGGGACTAGCTGGCCAGTACTTC.

The rearrangement joins TRBV7-3 to TRBJ2-1; 10 bases match TRBD2. The germline V gene encodes CDR1 SGHTA and CDR2 FQGTGA. V was pared by 5 bases and J by 5 bases, with 15 bases of the junction left unmatched. This CDR3 contains 18 residues. This CDR3 is CASSPYGRSGGTNNEQFF. The CDR3 nucleotides are TGTGCCAGCAGCCCTTATGGGCGTAGCGGGGGGACAAACAATGAGCAGTTCTTC.

The rearrangement uses TRBV7-2 and TRBJ1-4, with D possibly being TRBD1 (5 bases). Deletions cut 5 bases from V and 3 bases from J, with 13 bases between. Per germline, CDR1 SGHTA and CDR2 FQGNSA. CDR3 size: 15 residues. CDR3: CASSPQAGPNEKLFF. Here the CDR3 DNA reads TGTGCCAGCAGCCCCCAGGCAGGGCCTAATGAAAAACTGTTTTTT.

This clone occurred a few times. This sequence joins TRBV5-1 and TRBJ1-1; D call uncertain. Germline V gene sequence: CDR1 SGHRS, CDR2 YFSETQ. This CDR3 region has 15 residues. Deletions cut 4 bases from V and 1 base from J, with 14 bases between. The CDR3 region has the DNA TGCGCCAGCAGCGGCGGTGGCAGCCAGAACACTGAAGCTTTCTTT. Translating it yields CASSGGGSQNTEAFF. The full variable domain, in which reference TRBV5-1 and TRBJ1-1 provide the parts outside the CDR3, is KAGVTQTPRYLIKTRGQQVTLSCSPISGHRSVSWYQQTPGQGLQFLFEYFSETQRNKGNFPGRFSGRQFSNSRSEMNVSTLELGDSALYLCASSGGGSQNTEAFFGQGTRLTVV.

The chain carries TRBV4-1 and TRBJ2-3; 15 bases agree with TRBD2. CDR1 and CDR2 from the germline V gene are MGHRA and YSYEKL. This CDR3 has 17 amino acids. The V and J ends lost 1 base and 5 bases, in that order; junction bases with no gene match: 4. The CDR3 protein is CASSQVGLAGGGDTQYF. The CDR3 DNA reads as TGCGCCAGCAGCCAAGTCGGACTAGCGGGGGGGGGAGATACGCAGTATTTT.

This chain links TRBV7-9 with TRBJ1-4; perhaps TRBD1 as D (5 bases). Germline V gene lookup returns CDR1 SEHNR and CDR2 FQNEAQ (reference sequence). The ends were cut back, 1 base at V and 4 bases at J, with 7 bases in the middle. This CDR3 contains 14 residues. CDR3 nucleotides: TGTGCCAGCAGCTTAGGCCAGGGTAATGAAAAACTGTTTTTT. Translated: CASSLGQGNEKLFF.

The chain joins TRBV5-1 to TRBJ1-2; maybe TRBD1 (6 bases). CDR1 is SGHRS and CDR2 is YFSETQ in the germline V gene. V was clipped by 0 bases and J by 8 bases, with 23 bases between them. There are 17 residues in the CDR3. The CDR3 bases are TGCGCCAGCAGCTTGGGGACAGTGGGTTTACCCATTCGGGGCTACACCTTC. Protein product: CASSLGTVGLPIRGYTF.

This clone was picked up one time. J is TRBJ2-3 and V is TRBV18; weak D call: TRBD1 (5 bases). The V gene lost 5 bases and the J gene lost 2 bases, with 17 bases spanning the gap. Germline assignment: CDR1 KGHSH and CDR2 LQKENI. The CDR3 contains 16 residues. The CDR3 DNA is TGTGCCAGCTCAATGGGGCAGGGCCATCCCACAGATACGCAGTATTTT. As protein: CASSMGQGHPTDTQYF.

This chain connects TRBV18 to TRBJ1-3; a possible D gene is TRBD1 (6 bases). V gave up 5 bases and J gave up 7 bases, with 9 bases separating them. CDR1 KGHSH and CDR2 LQKENI come from the germline V gene. The CDR3 has 12 residues. The CDR3: CASSSQGNTIYF. The CDR3 DNA follows: TGTGCCAGCTCATCTCAGGGGAACACCATATATTTT. Full variable domain (remainder filled in from reference TRBV18 and TRBJ1-3): NAGVMQNPRHLVRRRGQEARLRCSPMKGHSHVYWYRQLPEEGLKFMVYLQKENIIDESGMPKERFSAEFPKEGPSILRIQQVVRGDSAAYFCASSSQGNTIYFGEGSWLTVV.